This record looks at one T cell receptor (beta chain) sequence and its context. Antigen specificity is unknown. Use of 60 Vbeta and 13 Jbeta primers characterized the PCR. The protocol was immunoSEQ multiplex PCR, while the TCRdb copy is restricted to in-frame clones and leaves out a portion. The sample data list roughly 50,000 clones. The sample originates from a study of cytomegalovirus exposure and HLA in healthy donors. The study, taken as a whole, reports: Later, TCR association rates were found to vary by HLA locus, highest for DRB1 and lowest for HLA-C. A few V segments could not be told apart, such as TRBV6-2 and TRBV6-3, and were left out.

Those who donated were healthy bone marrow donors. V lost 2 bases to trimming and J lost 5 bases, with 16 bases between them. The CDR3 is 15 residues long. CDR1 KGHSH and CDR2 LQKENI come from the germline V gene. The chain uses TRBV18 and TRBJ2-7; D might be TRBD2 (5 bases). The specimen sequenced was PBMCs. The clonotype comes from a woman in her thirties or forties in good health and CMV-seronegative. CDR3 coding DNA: TGTGCCAGCTCACCAGCGGCGGGCCGGATAGACGAGCAGTACTTC. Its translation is CASSPAAGRIDEQYF.